The 23 T cell receptor beta chains presented below share a single source sample, sequenced in a study of shared clonotypes between healthy human individuals. The assay was immunoSEQ multiplex PCR, and TCRdb's table has in-frame clones only and misses some. Among millions of clones listed, more than 80% were seen once. Material for sequencing was naive CD4+ T cells from PBMCs. The subset: CD45RA+ positively selected. These receptors all come from a man between 18 and 29 years old in good health. Some clones in this sample may be carry-over from other donors' samples.

This sequence joins TRBV7-9 and TRBJ1-1; D gene uncertain. The CDR3 sequence is 16 residues long. V was clipped by 1 base and J by 3 bases, with 15 bases between them. Germline V gene lookup returns CDR1 SEHNR and CDR2 FQNEAQ (reference sequence). The CDR3 DNA reads as TGTGCCAGCAGCTTAGGATGGGGAGATTCGGACACTGAAGCTTTCTTT. Translating gives CASSLGWGDSDTEAFF.

This chain joins TRBV5-3 and TRBJ2-7; TRBD1 agrees at 8 bases. TRBV5-3 belongs to the ORF category, with a function that is uncertain. CDR3 length equals 14 residues. Losses at the gene ends were 5 bases for V and 5 bases for J; bases not matched to a gene: 9. The CDR3 DNA reads TGTGCCAGAAGGGAGAGACAGGGGAGCCACGAGCAGTACTTC. It codes for CARRERQGSHEQYF.

The chain employs TRBV4-1 and TRBJ2-1, with 12 bases lining up with TRBD2. The CDR3 spans 13 residues. CDR1 and CDR2 from the germline V gene are MGHRA and YSYEKL. J gave up 8 bases and V 6 bases, and 2 bases lay outside the gene matches. The CDR3 is CASRTSGSYEQFF. The CDR3 DNA reads TGCGCCAGCAGGACTAGCGGGAGCTATGAGCAGTTCTTC.

Worth noting for this clone: Other DNA sequences in the same sample also yield this CDR3. The CDR3 sequence is CASGRTSGPYEQYF. CDR3 DNA: TGTGCCAGCGGCAGGACTAGCGGTCCCTACGAGCAGTACTTC. The chain combines TRBV6-1 with TRBJ2-7; 10 bases match TRBD2. J lost 2 bases, V lost 8 bases, and 6 bases had no gene match. This CDR3 comprises 14 residues. Germline V lookup: CDR1 MNHNS, CDR2 SASEGT.

The chain uses TRBV18 and TRBJ2-4; D is uncertain. V lost 3 bases and J lost 0, with 15 bases in between. CDR3 length equals 17 residues. Germline CDR1 reads KGHSH; CDR2 reads LQKENI. The CDR3 reads CASSPSTNTLAKNIQYF. CDR3 coding DNA: TGTGCCAGCTCACCTTCCACCAACACCTTAGCCAAAAACATTCAGTACTTC.

The chain couples TRBV28 to TRBJ1-4, with D possibly matching TRBD1 (5 bases). V lost 4 bases, J lost 8 bases, and 14 bases lay in between. The germline V gene has CDR1 MDHEN and CDR2 SYDVKM. This CDR3 has 14 amino acids. This chain's CDR3 is CASSSGWRYEKLFF. The CDR3 DNA is TGTGCCAGCAGTTCAGGGTGGAGGTACGAAAAACTGTTTTTT.

This chain links TRBV4-1 with TRBJ2-1; TRBD2 is a possible D gene (5 bases). The CDR3 spans 15 residues. The germline gives CDR1 MGHRA, CDR2 YSYEKL. The V gene lost 5 bases and the J gene lost 0 bases, with 11 bases spanning the gap. CDR3 in amino acids: CASSRPGSSYNEQFF. The CDR3 DNA sequence: TGCGCCAGCAGCAGGCCGGGGAGCTCCTACAATGAGCAGTTCTTC.

The V gene is TRBV6-1, the J gene TRBJ1-1; tentative D call: TRBD1 (5 bases). The CDR3 has 15 amino acids. Trimming pared 3 bases from V and 1 base from J, leaving 12 bases between. Germline V gives CDR1 MNHNS, CDR2 SASEGT. The CDR3 bases are TGTGCCAGCAGTGACCAATTTGGGGGGAACACTGAAGCTTTCTTT. It codes for CASSDQFGGNTEAFF.

The rearrangement joins TRBV27 to TRBJ2-7; D is perhaps TRBD2 (6 bases). CDR3 length equals 12 residues. Germline CDR1 is MNHEY and CDR2 is SMNVEV (reference sequence). V lost 3 bases, J lost 6 bases, and 9 bases lay in between. The CDR3 DNA reads TGTGCCAGCAGTTTGGCGGGGAGCGAGCAGTACTTC. Translation gives CASSLAGSEQYF.

On this clone itself: One end of the junction is discordant with germline, which a read error may explain. The chain is built from TRBV28 and TRBJ2-3; D is uncertain. Germline assignment: CDR1 MDHEN and CDR2 SYDVKM. The CDR3 spans 14 residues. The CDR3 loop is CASSPDLATHTQYF. The CDR3 bases are TGTGCCAGCAGTCCAGACCTGGCCACACATACGCAGTATTTT.

J is TRBJ2-2 and V is TRBV19; possible D gene TRBD1, 5 bases. Deletions cut 4 bases from V and 0 bases from J, with 9 bases between. This CDR3 region has 15 residues. Looked up from germline, CDR1 is LNHDA and CDR2 is SQIVND (reference sequence). The CDR3 protein is CASSKTGPNTGELFF. The CDR3 nucleotides read TGTGCCAGTAGTAAAACAGGTCCGAACACCGGGGAGCTGTTTTTT.

This clone was seen a few times. The rearrangement links TRBV10-3 to TRBJ1-2; possibly TRBD1 for D (6 bases). The V end was cut by 8 bases, the J end by 5 bases, with 12 bases between. In germline, CDR1 is ENHRY, CDR2 SYGVKD. The CDR3 runs 12 residues. CDR3 coding DNA: TGTGCCATCCAGACAGGAGGGTATGGCTACACCTTC. It encodes CAIQTGGYGYTF.

The rearrangement joins TRBV7-8 to TRBJ2-7; possibly TRBD1 or TRBD2 for D (7 bases each). Germline loops: CDR1 SGHVS, CDR2 FQNEAQ. The CDR3 consists of 16 residues. The V and J ends lost 3 bases and 3 bases respectively, with 18 bases between them. The DNA for the CDR3 is TGTGCCAGCAGCTTGGGGGGGGGACAGTCCCTCTACGAGCAGTACTTC. It encodes CASSLGGGQSLYEQYF.

This clone came up once. This sequence joins TRBV5-7 and TRBJ2-3; no definite D call. TRBV5-7 is an ORF for which the function is uncertain. V was cut by 2 bases and J by 5 bases, with 18 bases left in between. The CDR3 is made up of 16 amino acids. CDR3 region: CASSLGGWTVQDTQYF. The CDR3 DNA follows: TGTGCCAGCAGCTTAGGTGGGTGGACGGTTCAAGATACGCAGTATTTT.

The chain carries TRBV9 and TRBJ2-1; D remains ambiguous. The V end was cut by 4 bases, the J end by 0 bases, with 11 bases between. This CDR3 has 15 residues. Per germline, CDR1 SGDLS and CDR2 YYNGEE. The CDR3 nucleotides read TGTGCCAGCAGCCTACGTCCATTCTCCTACAATGAGCAGTTCTTC. This encodes CASSLRPFSYNEQFF.

The chain uses TRBV27 and TRBJ2-7, with 14 bases matching TRBD2. The V and J ends lost 6 bases and 3 bases, in that order; junction bases with no gene match: 7. The CDR3 has 16 residues. CDR1 and CDR2 from the germline V gene are MNHEY and SMNVEV (reference sequence). This chain's CDR3 is CASRREGLAGDYEQYF. CDR3 coding DNA: TGTGCCAGCAGGAGAGAGGGACTAGCGGGAGACTACGAGCAGTACTTC.

This chain uses TRBV9 with TRBJ1-4; D may be TRBD1 (6 bases). CDR1 is SGDLS, CDR2 YYNGEE, per germline. V was clipped by 3 bases and J by 5 bases, with 14 bases between them. This CDR3 is built from 15 residues. The CDR3: CASSDLRDTNEKLFF. CDR3 DNA sequence: TGTGCCAGCAGCGACCTCCGGGACACAAATGAAAAACTGTTTTTT.

The chain recombines TRBV18 with TRBJ2-5; 8 bases match TRBD1. CDR1 is KGHSH and CDR2 is LQKENI in the germline V gene. The CDR3 extends over 15 amino acids. The V gene end was trimmed by 3 bases and the J gene end by 4 bases; junction bases not matched to a gene: 7. The CDR3 coding sequence is TGTGCCAGCTCACCGGCGACAGGGGCCGTAGAGACCCAGTACTTC. Its translation: CASSPATGAVETQYF.

V and J are TRBV29-1 and TRBJ2-7, with TRBD1 identical over 8 bases. Unmatched junction bases numbered 17, after V lost 7 bases and J lost 6 bases. Germline V gene sequence: CDR1 SQVTM, CDR2 ANQGSEA. The CDR3 runs 15 residues. The CDR3 nucleotides read TGCAGCGCCGCTCCCTCAGGACAGGGAAGTGGCGAGCAGTACTTC. This translates into CSAAPSGQGSGEQYF.

The CDR3 reads CASSRDLDRYNEQFF. The CDR3 DNA sequence: TGTGCCAGTAGTCGGGACCTAGACCGATACAATGAGCAGTTCTTC. The rearrangement links TRBV19 to TRBJ2-1, with D perhaps TRBD1 or TRBD2 (5 bases each). Germline V gene lookup returns CDR1 LNHDA and CDR2 SQIVND (reference sequence). The length of the CDR3 is 15 residues. The V end lost 5 bases, the J end lost 4 bases, and 15 bases lay between the germline ends.

The chain joins TRBV7-9 to TRBJ2-2; 9 bases align to TRBD2. The V gene end was trimmed by 0 bases and the J gene end by 5 bases; junction bases not matched to a gene: 1. This CDR3 has 15 amino acids. Germline values: CDR1 SEHNR, CDR2 FQNEAQ (reference sequence). The CDR3 spells CASSLASGRTGELFF. The CDR3 DNA follows: TGTGCCAGCAGCTTAGCTAGCGGGAGAACCGGGGAGCTGTTTTTT. The whole variable domain, filled in from reference TRBV7-9 and TRBJ2-2, reads DTGVSQNPRHKITKRGQNVTFRCDPISEHNRLYWYRQTLGQGPEFLTYFQNEAQLEKSRLLSDRFSAERPKGSFSTLEIQRTEQGDSAMYLCASSLASGRTGELFFGEGSRLTVL.

This clone was observed a single time. The chain recombines TRBV11-1 with TRBJ2-1; the match to TRBD1 covers 10 bases. The J segment lost 10 bases and the V segment lost 4 bases, leaving 10 bases of the junction unmatched. The length of the CDR3 is 15 residues. Germline lookup yields CDR1 SGHAT and CDR2 FQDESV (reference sequence). CDR3: CASSSLGQGFEEQFF. For the CDR3, the DNA is TGTGCCAGCAGCTCCTTGGGACAGGGGTTCGAAGAGCAGTTCTTC.

This chain connects TRBV20-1 to TRBJ2-1; perhaps D is TRBD1 or TRBD2 (5 bases each). Germline assignment: CDR1 DFQATT and CDR2 SNEGSKA (reference sequence). CDR3 length: 11 amino acids. V lost 4 bases and J 9 bases, leaving 10 bases between the germline ends. CDR3 loop: CSATGTGEQFF. The CDR3 DNA reads as TGCAGTGCTACCGGGACGGGTGAGCAGTTCTTC.